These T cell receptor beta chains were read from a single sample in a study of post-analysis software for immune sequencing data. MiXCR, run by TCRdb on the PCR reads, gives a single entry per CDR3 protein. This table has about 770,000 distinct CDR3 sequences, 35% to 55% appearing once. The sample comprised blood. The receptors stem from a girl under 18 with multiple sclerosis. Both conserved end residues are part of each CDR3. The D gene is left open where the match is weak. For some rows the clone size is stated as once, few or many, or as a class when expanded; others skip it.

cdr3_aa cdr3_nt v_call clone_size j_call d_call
CSARTSGRDTQYF TGCAGTGCTCGGACTAGCGGGAGGGATACGCAGTATTTT TRBV20-1 . TRBJ2-3 TRBD2
CASRLGAGRKETQYF TGTGCCAGCAGGCTTGGGGCGGGACGGAAAGAGACCCAGTACTTC TRBV28 few TRBJ2-5 .
CASSFGGPNYGYTF TGTGCCAGCAGTTTCGGGGGGCCGAACTATGGCTACACCTTC TRBV12-3/TRBV12-4 few TRBJ1-2 .
CSARVAGAKNIQYF TGCAGTGCTAGAGTGGCAGGGGCCAAAAACATTCAGTACTTC TRBV20-1 . TRBJ2-4 .
CSVEWYGYTEAFF TGCAGCGTTGAATGGTACGGGTATACTGAAGCTTTCTTT TRBV29-1 . TRBJ1-1 .
CASSLGGQDYEQYF TGTGCCAGCAGCTTAGGGGGACAAGACTACGAGCAGTACTTT TRBV7-2 . TRBJ2-1 .
CSAREGTGASYEQYF TGCAGTGCTAGAGAGGGGACAGGGGCGTCCTACGAGCAGTACTTC TRBV20-1 few TRBJ2-7 TRBD1
CASSIVSGNEQFF TGTGCCAGTAGTATAGTAAGCGGCAATGAGCAGTTCTTC TRBV19 . TRBJ2-1 .
CSVEGGTDLIYNEQFF TGCAGCGTTGAAGGCGGGACAGACCTGATCTACAATGAGCAGTTCTTC TRBV29-1 . TRBJ2-1 .
CASSFAGQTEQYF TGTGCCAGCAGTTTTGCAGGTCAGACCGAGCAGTACTTC TRBV12-3/TRBV12-4 . TRBJ2-7 .
CTSSAKGQIDQPQHF TGTACCAGCAGTGCAAAGGGACAGATCGATCAGCCCCAGCATTTT TRBV9 . TRBJ1-5 TRBD1
CASSFNPSQSTGGYTF TGCGCCAGCAGCTTTAACCCGTCCCAGTCCACCGGAGGCTACACCTTC TRBV5-1 . TRBJ1-2 .
CASSYSALLGYGYTF TGTGCCAGCAGCTACTCCGCACTCCTCGGCTATGGCTACACCTTC TRBV7-2 . TRBJ1-2 .
CASSLAGLARSDETQYF TGTGCCAGCAGTTTAGCGGGACTAGCGAGATCCGACGAGACCCAGTACTTC TRBV12-3/TRBV12-4 . TRBJ2-5 TRBD2
CASSQVGDSTDTQYF TGCGCCAGCAGCCAAGTGGGGGACTCCACAGATACGCAGTATTTT TRBV4-1 . TRBJ2-3 .
CASSRDGREKLFF TGTGCCAGCAGTCGCGACGGGAGGGAAAAACTGTTTTTT TRBV12-3/TRBV12-4 . TRBJ1-4 .
CASTMSRTSGANVLTF TGTGCCAGCACCATGAGCCGGACATCTGGGGCCAACGTCCTGACTTTC TRBV9 few TRBJ2-6 .
CASSSGLAYSYEQYF TGTGCCAGCAGCTCCGGACTAGCGTACTCCTACGAGCAGTACTTC TRBV7-2 many TRBJ2-7 TRBD2
CASSLTGRAYNEQFF TGTGCCAGCAGTTTGACCGGGAGGGCCTACAATGAGCAGTTCTTC TRBV12-3/TRBV12-4 . TRBJ2-1 TRBD2
CSARVAGEAFDEQYF TGCAGTGCTAGAGTGGCCGGGGAAGCCTTCGACGAGCAGTACTTC TRBV20-1 few TRBJ2-7 .
CSVESRAQLHTEAFF TGCAGCGTTGAATCCCGGGCCCAGTTACACACTGAAGCTTTCTTT TRBV29-1 . TRBJ1-1 .
CSARDMGRDEQYF TGCAGTGCTAGAGATATGGGGCGCGATGAGCAGTACTTC TRBV20-1 . TRBJ2-7 .
CASSLGGERDNEQFF TGTGCCAGCAGTTTAGGGGGGGAGCGGGATAATGAGCAGTTCTTC TRBV12-3/TRBV12-4 . TRBJ2-1 TRBD2
CASSLGGGGGSYNEQFF TGTGCCAGCAGCCTCGGAGGTGGGGGAGGCTCCTACAATGAGCAGTTCTTC TRBV7-6 . TRBJ2-1 .
CASSPTSGMETYEQYF TGTGCCAGCAGTCCCACTAGCGGAATGGAAACCTACGAGCAGTACTTC TRBV12-3/TRBV12-4 few TRBJ2-7 TRBD2
CASSLLGNYNEQFF TGTGCCAGCAGCTTACTGGGGAATTACAATGAGCAGTTCTTC TRBV11-2 . TRBJ2-1 .
CASSYLTTYNEQFF TGTGCCAGCAGTTACCTGACTACTTACAATGAGCAGTTCTTC TRBV6-6 few TRBJ2-1 .
CASSQGGATYNEQFF TGCGCCAGCAGCCAAGGGGGGGCCACCTACAATGAGCAGTTCTTC TRBV4-3 many TRBJ2-1 .
CASSSRPSTADTQYF TGTGCCAGCAGCTCCCGACCCTCCACCGCAGATACGCAGTATTTT TRBV7-9 few TRBJ2-3 .
CASSQETVEADTQYF TGCGCCAGCAGCCAAGAAACTGTGGAGGCAGATACGCAGTATTTT TRBV4-3 . TRBJ2-3 .
CSVILVAGVETQYF TGCAGCGTAATCCTTGTTGCAGGAGTAGAGACCCAGTACTTC TRBV29-1 . TRBJ2-5 .
CASTQRGGAREQYF TGTGCCAGTACCCAGAGAGGGGGAGCAAGGGAGCAGTACTTC TRBV19 . TRBJ2-5 .
CASSLGSGLALHEQYF TGTGCCAGCAGCTTAGGGTCGGGACTAGCGTTACACGAGCAGTACTTC TRBV7-2 . TRBJ2-7 TRBD2
CASTQPGLAGESSYEQYF TGTGCCAGCACCCAACCGGGACTAGCGGGAGAGTCCTCCTACGAGCAGTACTTC TRBV7-8 . TRBJ2-7 TRBD2
CASSQEGQGSGPEAFF TGCGCCAGCAGCCAAGAGGGACAGGGGTCCGGACCTGAAGCTTTCTTT TRBV4-1 . TRBJ1-1 TRBD1
CASSQDIRDRDTEAFF TGTGCCAGCAGCCAAGATATCAGGGATCGGGACACTGAAGCTTTCTTT TRBV4-2 . TRBJ1-1 .
CAISESGLAGDEQFF TGTGCCATCAGTGAGTCTGGACTAGCGGGAGATGAGCAGTTCTTC TRBV10-3 . TRBJ2-1 TRBD2
CASSLETSNQETQYF TGTGCCAGCAGCTTAGAGACTAGCAATCAAGAGACCCAGTACTTC TRBV7-9 . TRBJ2-5 TRBD2
CASSQEPAQSYEQYF TGCGCCAGCAGCCAAGAACCAGCGCAATCCTACGAGCAGTACTTC TRBV4-1 few TRBJ2-7 .
CASSWGVNSYEQYF TGTGCCAGCAGTTGGGGGGTCAACTCCTACGAGCAGTACTTC TRBV27 . TRBJ2-7 .
CASSAGTGYWNYGYTF TGTGCCAGCAGTGCTGGGACAGGGTATTGGAACTATGGCTACACCTTC TRBV2 . TRBJ1-2 TRBD1